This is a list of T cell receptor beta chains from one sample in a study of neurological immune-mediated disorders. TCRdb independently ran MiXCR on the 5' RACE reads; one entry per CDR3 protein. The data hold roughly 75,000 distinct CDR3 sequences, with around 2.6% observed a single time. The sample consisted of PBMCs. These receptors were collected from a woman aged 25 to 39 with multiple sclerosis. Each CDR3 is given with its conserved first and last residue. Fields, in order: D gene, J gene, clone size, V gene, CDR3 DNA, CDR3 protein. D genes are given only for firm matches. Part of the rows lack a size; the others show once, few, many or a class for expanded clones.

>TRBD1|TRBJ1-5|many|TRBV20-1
TGCAGTGCCATAGCCGGGACAGCGAATCAGCCCCAGCATTTT
CSAIAGTANQPQHF
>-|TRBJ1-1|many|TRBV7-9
TGTGCCAGCAGCTTGGGGGGGCGGACTGAAGCTTTCTTT
CASSLGGRTEAFF
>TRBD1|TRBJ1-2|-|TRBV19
TGTGCCAGTTCGACAGGGGACTCCAACTATGGCTACACCTTC
CASSTGDSNYGYTF
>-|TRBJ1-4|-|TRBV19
TGTGCCAGTAGTACAGGACAGAGTCGAGAGGAAAAACTGTTTTTT
CASSTGQSREEKLFF
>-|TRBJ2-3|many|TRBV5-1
TGCGCCAGCCGCGACTCGACTAGCACAGATACGCAGTATTTT
CASRDSTSTDTQYF
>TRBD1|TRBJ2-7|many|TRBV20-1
TGCAGTGCTACGGGGACAGGGTACTCCTACGAGCAGTACTTC
CSATGTGYSYEQYF
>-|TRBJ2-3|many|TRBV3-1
TGTGCCAGCAGCCAAGGACGTTCCCCCAATACAGATACGCAGTATTTT
CASSQGRSPNTDTQYF
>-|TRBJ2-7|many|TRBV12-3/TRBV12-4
TGTGCCAGCAGTTTACAAGGTGGGGTTGCCTACGAGCAGTACTTC
CASSLQGGVAYEQYF
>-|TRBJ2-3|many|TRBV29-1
TGCAGCGTTGGGGGGGGGCGCGGCACAGATACGCAGTATTTT
CSVGGGRGTDTQYF
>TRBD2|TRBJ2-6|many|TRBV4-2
TGTGCCAGCAGCCAACAAGCGGGAGGATCAGGGGCCAACGTCCTGACTTTC
CASSQQAGGSGANVLTF
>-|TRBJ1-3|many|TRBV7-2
TGTGCCAGCAGCTTAGGGTTTGGAAACACCATATATTTT
CASSLGFGNTIYF
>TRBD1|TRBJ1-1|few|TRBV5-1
TGCGCCAGCAGACCCCGACAGGGAATGAACACTGAAGCTTTCTTT
CASRPRQGMNTEAFF
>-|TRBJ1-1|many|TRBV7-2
TGTGCCAGCAGCACCGGGACTCTTAACACTGAAGCTTTCTTT
CASSTGTLNTEAFF
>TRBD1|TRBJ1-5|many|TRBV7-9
TGTGCCAGCAGCGGTGCAGGGGGAAATCAGCCCCAGCATTTT
CASSGAGGNQPQHF
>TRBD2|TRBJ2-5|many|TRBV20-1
TGCAGTGCCCCCAAGGCGGGAGGGGATGAGACCCAGTACTTC
CSAPKAGGDETQYF
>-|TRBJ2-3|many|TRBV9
TGTGCCAGCAGCGTATCCAGTTTGTGGGATACGCAGTATTTT
CASSVSSLWDTQYF
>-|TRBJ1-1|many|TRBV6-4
TGTGCCAGCAGTGACGGGATGAACACTGAAGCTTTCTTT
CASSDGMNTEAFF
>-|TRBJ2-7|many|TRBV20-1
TGCAGTGCTAGGGAACGGGAGATTTCCAACGAGCAGTACTTC
CSAREREISNEQYF
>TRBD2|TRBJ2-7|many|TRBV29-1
TGCAGCGCCCTACTACCCACGAGGACTAGCGTAACCTCCTACGAGCAGTACTTC
CSALLPTRTSVTSYEQYF
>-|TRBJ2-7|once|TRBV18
TGTGCCAGCTCACTCCGAAAGGGAACCTACGAGCAGTACTTC
CASSLRKGTYEQYF
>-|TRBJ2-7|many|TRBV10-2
TGCGCCAGCAGTGATAGACGTTTGAGCTCCTACGAGCAGTACTTC
CASSDRRLSSYEQYF
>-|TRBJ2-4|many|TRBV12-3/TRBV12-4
TGTGCCAGCAGGAAACAGGACCGGGAGTGGCACATTCAGTACTTC
CASRKQDREWHIQYF
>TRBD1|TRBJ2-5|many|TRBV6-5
TGTGCCAGCAGCCTACAGGGGAACCAAGAGACCCAGTACTTC
CASSLQGNQETQYF
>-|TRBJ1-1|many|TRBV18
TGTGCCAGCTCGCCGCTATGGGCCCCCACTGAAGCTTTCTTT
CASSPLWAPTEAFF
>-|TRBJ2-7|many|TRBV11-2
TGTGCCAGCAGCTGGAATACTAGGGCCTACGAGCAGTACTTC
CASSWNTRAYEQYF
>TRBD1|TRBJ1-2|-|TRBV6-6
TGTGCCAGCAGTTGGGCCTCCGGGACAGGGTCTGGAAGCTACACCTTC
CASSWASGTGSGSYTF
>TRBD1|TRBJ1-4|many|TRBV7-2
TGTGCCAGCCAGGGACAGGGGTACGAAAAACTGTTTTTT
CASQGQGYEKLFF
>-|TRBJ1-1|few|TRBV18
TGTGCCAGCTCACCCCTGCTGGGGGCGACTGAAGCTTTCTTT
CASSPLLGATEAFF
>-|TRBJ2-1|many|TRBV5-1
TGCGCCAGCAGCTGGGGTGTGAAAAAGATCGATGAGCAGTTCTTC
CASSWGVKKIDEQFF
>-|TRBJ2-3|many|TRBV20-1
TGCAGTGCTAGACTGGAAGGGACAGATACGCAGTATTTT
CSARLEGTDTQYF
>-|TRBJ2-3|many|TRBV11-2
TGTGCCAGCAGCTGGGGGCAACGCGGAACGCAGTATTTT
CASSWGQRGTQYF
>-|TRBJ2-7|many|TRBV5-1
TGCGCCAGCAGCAGGACAGTATCTCGGACTTTCCACGAGCAGTACTTC
CASSRTVSRTFHEQYF
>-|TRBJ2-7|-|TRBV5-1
TGCGCCAGCAGCTTGGCCATAACGGGGCGATACGAGCAGTACTTC
CASSLAITGRYEQYF
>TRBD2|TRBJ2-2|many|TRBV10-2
TGCGCCAGCAGGAAGGTTAGCGGGAGTGAGGCCGGGGAGCTGTTTTTT
CASRKVSGSEAGELFF
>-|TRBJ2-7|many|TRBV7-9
TGTGCCAGCTCCGGCAGGGGCTTGGCTGAGCAGTACTTC
CASSGRGLAEQYF
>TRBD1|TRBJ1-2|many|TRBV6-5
TGTGCCAGCAGCGCGGGACAGGTGGCCTATGGCTACACCTTC
CASSAGQVAYGYTF
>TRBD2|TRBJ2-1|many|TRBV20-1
TGCAGTGCTCACGAACGGGAGGGACTAAACAATGAGCAGTTCTTC
CSAHEREGLNNEQFF
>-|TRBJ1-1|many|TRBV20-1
TGCAGTGCTAGGAAACAGGGAAATCCCTTGAACACTGAAGCTTTCTTT
CSARKQGNPLNTEAFF
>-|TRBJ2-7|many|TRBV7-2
TGTGCCAGCAGCTTAGGGGCTAGAGTTATTCACGAGCAGTACTTC
CASSLGARVIHEQYF
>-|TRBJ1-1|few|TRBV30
TGTGCCTGGAGTGGGGAGATAGCAACTGAAGCTTTCTTT
CAWSGEIATEAFF
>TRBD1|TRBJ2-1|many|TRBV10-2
TGCGCCAGCAGATCAGGGGGCAGCGGGCTCAATGAGCAGTTCTTC
CASRSGGSGLNEQFF
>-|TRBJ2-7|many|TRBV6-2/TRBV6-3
TGTGCCAGCATTAACTCGTTAAGCACCTACGAGCAGTACTTC
CASINSLSTYEQYF
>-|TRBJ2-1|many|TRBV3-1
TGTGCCAGCAGCCAAGGTAGCGAATACAATGAGCAGTTCTTC
CASSQGSEYNEQFF
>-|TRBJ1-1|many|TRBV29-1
TGCAGCGTTGGGTCGACCCTCACTGAAGCTTTCTTT
CSVGSTLTEAFF
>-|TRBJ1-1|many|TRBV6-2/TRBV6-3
TGTGCCAGCAGACCCCCGGGTGCTGAAGCTTTCTTT
CASRPPGAEAFF
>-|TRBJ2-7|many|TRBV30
TGTGCCTGTCAGGACAGCCCGTTGGTCGAGCAGTACTTC
CACQDSPLVEQYF
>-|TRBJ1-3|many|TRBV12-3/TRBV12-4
TGTGCCAGTCGGGGGGCGGGGGCCGGAAACACCATATATTTT
CASRGAGAGNTIYF
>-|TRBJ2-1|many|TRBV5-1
TGCGCCAGCAGAAGCAGCGGACTCCCGAATGAGCAGTTCTTC
CASRSSGLPNEQFF
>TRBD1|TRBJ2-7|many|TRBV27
TGTGCCAGCAGCCGAGGACAGGGGGCAGGGGAGCAGTACTTC
CASSRGQGAGEQYF
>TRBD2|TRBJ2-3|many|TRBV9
TGTGCCAGCAGCACCAGCGGGAGGGTCGGCACAGATACGCAGTATTTT
CASSTSGRVGTDTQYF
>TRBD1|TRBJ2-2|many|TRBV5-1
TGCGCCAGCAGCGACCGGACAGGGGGCCTAACCAACACCGGGGAGCTGTTTTTT
CASSDRTGGLTNTGELFF
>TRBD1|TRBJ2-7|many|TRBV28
TGTGCCAGCAGCCGGACAGGTTTAAGCTCCTACGAGCAGTACTTC
CASSRTGLSSYEQYF
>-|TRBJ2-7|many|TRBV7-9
TGTGCCAGCAGCGGAGCGGCCTCCTACGAGCAGTACTTC
CASSGAASYEQYF
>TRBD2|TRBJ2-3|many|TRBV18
TGTGCCAGCTCACCACCTACGTCAGCGGGGGATACGCAGTATTTT
CASSPPTSAGDTQYF